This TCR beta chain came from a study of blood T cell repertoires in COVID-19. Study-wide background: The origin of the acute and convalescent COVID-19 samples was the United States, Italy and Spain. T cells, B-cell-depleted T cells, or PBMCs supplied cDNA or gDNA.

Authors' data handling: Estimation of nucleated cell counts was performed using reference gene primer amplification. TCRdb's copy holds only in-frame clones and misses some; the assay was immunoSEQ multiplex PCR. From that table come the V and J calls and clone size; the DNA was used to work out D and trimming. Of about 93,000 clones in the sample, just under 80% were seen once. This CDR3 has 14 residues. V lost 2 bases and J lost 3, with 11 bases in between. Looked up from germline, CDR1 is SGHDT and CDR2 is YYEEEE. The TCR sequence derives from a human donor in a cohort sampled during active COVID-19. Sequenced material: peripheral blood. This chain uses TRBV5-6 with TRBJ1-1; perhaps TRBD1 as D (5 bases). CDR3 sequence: CASSFGAGDTEAFF. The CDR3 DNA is TGTGCCAGCAGCTTTGGGGCAGGTGACACTGAAGCTTTCTTT.